These T cell receptor beta chains were read from a single sample in a study of blood T cells in healthy people across ages. TCRdb analysed the 5' RACE reads with MiXCR anew, one entry per CDR3 protein. The sample consists of 1,300,000 or so distinct CDR3 sequences, approximately 59% of them appearing once. The sequenced sample was blood. These receptor sequences come from a man younger than 30 in good health. The CDR3 runs from the conserved cysteine through the conserved F or W. Each record gives: clone size, J gene, V gene, CDR3 length, D gene, CDR3 protein, CDR3 DNA. The D gene is left open where the match is weak. Clone size appears in some rows only: once, few, many, or a class for an expanded clone.

>-|TRBJ2-1|TRBV9|14|TRBD1
CASSGDREVVEQFF
TGTGCCAGCAGCGGGGACAGGGAGGTAGTTGAGCAGTTCTTC
>-|TRBJ2-7|TRBV7-6|14|-
CASSLYDGWYEQYF
TGTGCCAGCAGCCTTTATGACGGATGGTACGAGCAGTACTTC
>-|TRBJ2-5|TRBV5-1|17|-
CASIEGGTPLFQETQYF
TGCGCCAGCATCGAAGGGGGGACACCGCTGTTCCAAGAGACCCAGTACTTC
>few|TRBJ2-1|TRBV20-1|19|TRBD2
CSATGEAGGRTRSYNEQFF
TGCAGTGCTACGGGTGAGGCGGGAGGTAGGACTCGCTCCTACAATGAGCAGTTCTTC
>few|TRBJ2-7|TRBV25-1|13|TRBD2
CARTLAGDYEQYF
TGTGCCAGGACACTAGCGGGGGACTACGAGCAGTACTTC
>-|TRBJ2-3|TRBV15|15|TRBD1
CATSRDQGATDTQYF
TGTGCCACCAGCAGAGATCAGGGGGCGACAGATACGCAGTATTTT
>-|TRBJ2-2|TRBV7-2|16|-
CASSRPGTPTIRELFF
TGTGCCAGCAGTCGGCCCGGGACGCCCACAATCCGGGAGCTGTTTTTT
>-|TRBJ1-5|TRBV20-1|14|TRBD1
CSAHPGQDRSPQHF
TGCAGTGCTCACCCGGGACAGGACCGTTCTCCCCAGCATTTT
>-|TRBJ1-5|TRBV6-2/TRBV6-3|15|-
CASWVGQPNYQPQHF
TGTGCCAGCTGGGTTGGACAGCCAAATTATCAGCCCCAGCATTTT
>-|TRBJ1-1|TRBV4-1|13|-
CASSQGGFTEAFF
TGCGCCAGCAGCCAAGGAGGGTTCACTGAAGCTTTCTTT
>-|TRBJ2-2|TRBV20-1|17|-
CSARDPIGDRNTGELFF
TGCAGTGCTAGAGATCCGATAGGTGACAGAAACACCGGGGAGCTGTTTTTT
>many|TRBJ2-3|TRBV28|15|TRBD1
CASSALDRTTDTQYF
TGTGCCAGCAGTGCTCTGGACAGGACTACAGATACGCAGTATTTT
>-|TRBJ2-2|TRBV6-1|13|-
CASSPRTVGELFF
TGTGCCAGCAGTCCGAGGACAGTGGGGGAGCTGTTTTTT
>few|TRBJ2-1|TRBV18|15|TRBD2
CASSGSGGLYNEQFF
TGTGCCAGCTCAGGAAGCGGGGGCCTCTACAATGAGCAGTTCTTC
>few|TRBJ1-6|TRBV6-1|17|TRBD1
CASSHLSPDREGSPLHF
TGTGCCAGCAGCCATCTATCACCGGACAGGGAGGGTTCACCCCTCCACTTT
>-|TRBJ2-7|TRBV20-1|15|-
CSARDHGPDPYEQYF
TGCAGTGCTAGAGATCATGGACCGGACCCCTACGAGCAGTACTTC
>-|TRBJ2-7|TRBV5-1|13|-
CASSHPRRHEQYF
TGCGCCAGCAGCCATCCCCGACGGCACGAGCAGTACTTC
>-|TRBJ2-1|TRBV12-3/TRBV12-4|13|TRBD2
CASSETQRGEQFF
TGTGCCAGCAGTGAAACTCAGCGGGGAGAGCAGTTCTTC
>-|TRBJ2-7|TRBV20-1|14|-
CSARPSSGAHEQYF
TGCAGTGCTAGGCCGTCTAGTGGTGCCCACGAGCAGTACTTC
>-|TRBJ2-7|TRBV4-3|15|-
CASSQGRNRPYEQYF
TGCGCCAGCAGCCAAGGGCGCAACCGCCCCTACGAGCAGTACTTC